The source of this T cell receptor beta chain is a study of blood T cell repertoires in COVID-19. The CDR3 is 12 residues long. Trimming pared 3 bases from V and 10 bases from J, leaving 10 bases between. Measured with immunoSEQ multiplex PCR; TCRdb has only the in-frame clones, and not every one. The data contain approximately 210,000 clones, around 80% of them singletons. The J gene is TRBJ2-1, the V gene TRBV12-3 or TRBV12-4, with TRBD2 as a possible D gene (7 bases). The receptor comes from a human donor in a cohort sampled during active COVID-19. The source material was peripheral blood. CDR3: CASSLGGPEQFF. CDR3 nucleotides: TGTGCCAGCAGTTTGGGGGGGCCGGAGCAGTTCTTC.